These 30 T cell receptor beta chains were all obtained from the same sample, sequenced in a study of control samples from healthy donors and cancer patients. Method: immunoSEQ multiplex PCR; TCRdb's copy keeps in-frame clones and lacks some. The top ten clones hold roughly 15% of a sample with under 95,000 clones, approximately 80% of them seen once. The sample was blood. The receptor source for this set is a man between 45 and 60 years old in good health.

In DNA form, the CDR3 reads TGTGCCAGCAGTTTAAATACTAACACCTACAATGAGCAGTTCTTC. This gives the protein CASSLNTNTYNEQFF. The chain links TRBV27 to TRBJ2-1; D is ambiguous. Germline-derived CDR1 and CDR2 are MNHEY and SMNVEV (reference sequence). V was clipped by 2 bases and J by 2 bases, with 10 bases between them. The CDR3 extends over 15 amino acids.

This chain joins TRBV24-1 and TRBJ2-7; TRBD1 agrees at 8 bases. Germline V CDR1 and CDR2: KGHDR, SFDVKD. V lost 2 bases and J lost 10; bases outside the gene matches: 9. This CDR3 has 14 amino acids. CDR3 residues: CATSDSGGKRAQYF. CDR3 nucleotides: TGTGCCACCAGTGATTCAGGGGGCAAGCGGGCTCAGTACTTC.

The rearrangement links TRBV7-2 to TRBJ2-7; 9 bases are shared with TRBD1. CDR3 length equals 15 residues. The V gene's germline CDR1 is SGHTA and CDR2 FQGNSA. V gave up 3 bases and J gave up 4 bases; unmatched junction bases: 7. The CDR3 DNA follows: TGTGCCAGCAGCTTCGCGGGACAGGGATGGTACGAGCAGTACTTC. Amino acid sequence: CASSFAGQGWYEQYF.

The chain has TRBV7-2 and TRBJ2-1, with 11 positions matching TRBD2. After removal of 1 base from V and 15 bases from J, the junction contained 8 bases not matched to a gene. Germline CDR1 and CDR2: SGHTA and FQGNSA. The CDR3 is made up of 14 amino acids. The DNA for the CDR3 is TGTGCCAGCAGCTTAGGAGAGGGACTAGCGGAGGGGTTCTTC. Encoded protein: CASSLGEGLAEGFF.

The chain carries TRBV24-1 and TRBJ2-1; 11 nucleotides match TRBD1. The CDR3 spans 15 residues. The germline V gene encodes CDR1 KGHDR and CDR2 SFDVKD. V lost 2 bases, J lost 8 bases, and 4 bases stayed unmatched. The DNA of the CDR3 is TGTGCCACCAGTGATTCGGGACAGGGGGTATATGAGCAGTTCTTC. Amino acid sequence: CATSDSGQGVYEQFF.

The V and J genes are TRBV30 and TRBJ2-2; D is undetermined. Per germline, CDR1 GTSNPN and CDR2 SVGIG (reference sequence). The CDR3 length is 13 residues. V was shortened by 4 bases and J by 6 bases, with 12 bases between the two germline ends. CDR3: CAWIGQPAGELFF. The CDR3 DNA reads TGTGCCTGGATAGGTCAACCCGCCGGGGAGCTGTTTTTT.

This sequence joins TRBV11-2 and TRBJ2-1, with no clear D. The CDR3 extends over 14 amino acids. V lost 0 bases and J 5 bases, leaving 8 bases between the germline ends. The germline gives CDR1 SGHAT, CDR2 FQNNGV. This chain's CDR3 is CASSLDWYNNEQFF. DNA of the CDR3: TGTGCCAGCAGCTTAGATTGGTACAACAATGAGCAGTTCTTC. Variable domain in full (rest from reference TRBV11-2 and TRBJ2-1): EAGVAQSPRYKIIEKRQSVAFWCNPISGHATLYWYQQILGQGPKLLIQFQNNGVVDDSQLPKDRFSAERLKGVDSTLKIQPAKLEDSAVYLCASSLDWYNNEQFFGPGTRLTVL.

This sequence joins TRBV5-4 and TRBJ2-7, with 12 bases that match TRBD2. Germline V CDR1 and CDR2: SGHNT, YYREEE (reference sequence). Trimming at V came to 1 base and at J to 5 bases, leaving 7 bases not matched to a gene. CDR3 length: 16 residues. The CDR3 sequence is CASSLRLAGVIDEQYF. CDR3 nucleotide sequence: TGTGCCAGCAGCTTGAGACTAGCGGGAGTAATTGACGAGCAGTACTTC.

This chain uses TRBV11-2 with TRBJ2-1, with 9 nucleotides matching TRBD2. Germline CDR1 SGHAT, CDR2 FQNNGV. The V and J ends lost 3 bases and 5 bases, in that order; junction bases with no gene match: 5. The CDR3 totals 15 residues. CDR3 sequence (DNA): TGTGCCAGCAGCTTTTTGACTAGCGGAAACAATGAGCAGTTCTTC. As protein: CASSFLTSGNNEQFF.

The table lists this clone with a count of one. The chain combines TRBV11-2 with TRBJ2-7; D uncertain. The CDR3 extends over 15 amino acids. Germline lookup yields CDR1 SGHAT and CDR2 FQNNGV. V was trimmed by 5 bases and J by 2 bases, leaving 16 bases between them. The CDR3 coding sequence is TGTGCCAGCAGCCGTTCCGGGCCGGCAACCTACGAGCAGTACTTC. The encoded protein is CASSRSGPATYEQYF. The full variable domain, completed using reference TRBV11-2 and TRBJ2-7, is EAGVAQSPRYKIIEKRQSVAFWCNPISGHATLYWYQQILGQGPKLLIQFQNNGVVDDSQLPKDRFSAERLKGVDSTLKIQPAKLEDSAVYLCASSRSGPATYEQYFGPGTRLTVT.

V and J are TRBV11-3 and TRBJ2-1; tentative D call: TRBD1 (6 bases). Trimming cost V 5 bases and J 1 base, with 18 bases left between them. Germline assignment: CDR1 SGHNT and CDR2 YENEEA. The CDR3 is 17 amino acids. CDR3 loop: CASSRRGTQGSYNEQFF. CDR3 DNA: TGTGCCAGCAGCCGCCGTGGCACCCAGGGGTCCTACAATGAGCAGTTCTTC.

The chain uses TRBV18 and TRBJ1-1; 10 bases are a match to TRBD1. Trimming cost V 3 bases and J 4 bases; bases outside gene matches: 2. The CDR3 is 14 residues long. Germline V CDR1 and CDR2: KGHSH, LQKENI. CDR3 in DNA: TGTGCCAGCTCACCCGGACAGGGGGGCACTGAAGCTTTCTTT. This encodes CASSPGQGGTEAFF.

In this sample, this clone turned up once. The chain carries TRBV24-1 and TRBJ1-5; D possibly corresponds to TRBD1 (6 bases). V lost 9 bases to trimming and J lost 6 bases, with 17 bases between them. Germline-derived CDR1 and CDR2 are KGHDR and SFDVKD. CDR3 length: 14 residues. The CDR3 protein is CATGEAGVGQPQHF. The CDR3 DNA reads TGTGCCACCGGCGAGGCAGGGGTAGGTCAGCCCCAGCATTTT.

Turning to this clone: Germline and junction disagree at one end, which may indicate a read error. The chain carries TRBV7-2 and TRBJ1-1; D is ambiguous. Per germline, CDR1 SGHTA and CDR2 FQGNSA. CDR3 length: 13 residues. The CDR3 spells CASSPVTPARTLF. DNA for the CDR3: TGTGCCAGCAGCCCCGTCACGCCCGCAAGGACTCTCTTT.

This rearrangement joins TRBV28 to TRBJ1-2, with 10 bases lining up with TRBD1. The CDR3 spans 14 residues. Germline CDR1 is MDHEN and CDR2 is SYDVKM. After removal of 5 bases from V and 6 bases from J, the junction contained 6 bases not matched to a gene. CDR3 sequence reads: CASSGPGTGDGYTF. CDR3 nucleotide sequence: TGTGCCAGCAGTGGCCCCGGGACAGGGGATGGCTACACCTTC.

The CDR3 loop is CASRTDRSSGNTIYF. The CDR3 DNA is TGTGCCAGCAGAACAGACAGGAGCTCTGGAAACACCATATATTTT. This rearrangement joins TRBV2 to TRBJ1-3, with D tentatively TRBD1 (6 bases). CDR1 and CDR2 from the germline V gene are SNHLY and FYNNEI. The CDR3 is 15 residues long. V lost 6 bases and J lost 0, with 12 bases in between.

The chain carries TRBV27 and TRBJ2-3; TRBD1 is a possible D gene (6 bases). Germline-derived CDR1 and CDR2 are MNHEY and SMNVEV (reference sequence). The CDR3 has 14 residues. The V end was cut by 5 bases, the J end by 6 bases, with 15 bases between. CDR3 residues: CASSLWLGHDTQYF. CDR3 DNA sequence: TGTGCCAGCAGTCTATGGTTGGGACACGATACGCAGTATTTT.

The rearrangement joins TRBV3-1 (or the pseudogene TRBV3-2) to TRBJ2-1; the match to TRBD2 covers 8 bases. The junction had 7 bases not matched to a gene; V was cut back by 7 bases and J by 2 bases. Germline V gene data show CDR1 as LGHDT and CDR2 as YNNKEL (reference sequence). The CDR3 runs 15 residues. Written as DNA, the CDR3 is TGTGCCAGCATCGCAAGCGGGGGCCCCTACAATGAGCAGTTCTTC. It specifies CASIASGGPYNEQFF.

V gene TRBV3-1 (or the pseudogene TRBV3-2) combines with J gene TRBJ2-5; D tentatively reads TRBD1 or TRBD2 (5 bases each). CDR1 is LGHDT and CDR2 is YNNKEL in the germline V gene (reference sequence). The CDR3 loop spans 16 amino acids. The germline V and J ends were trimmed by 5 bases and 1 base, with 17 bases remaining between them. CDR3 nucleotides: TGTGCCAGCAGCTCCCGAGGGGCTAGACTCCAAGAGACCCAGTACTTC. This encodes CASSSRGARLQETQYF.

V and J are TRBV11-2 and TRBJ2-1; D is unclear. Trimming stripped 5 bases from V and 10 bases from J, with 6 bases between. The germline CDR1 and CDR2 sequences are SGHAT and FQNNGV. CDR3 length equals 10 residues. The CDR3 nucleotides are TGTGCCAGCAGCATTATCGAGCAGTTCTTC. Translated, it gives CASSIIEQFF.

V and J are TRBV12-5 and TRBJ1-4, with D maybe TRBD1 (5 bases). CDR3 length equals 18 residues. CDR1 and CDR2 (germline): LGHNT, FRNRAP. V was cut by 7 bases and J by 8 bases, with 29 bases left in between. The CDR3 coding sequence is TGTGCTAGTGCCATTTGGGGCCGGGGCAACGGAAGGGTGGAAAAACTGTTTTTT. It is translated as CASAIWGRGNGRVEKLFF.

This chain connects TRBV6-6 to TRBJ1-2; D not certain. From germline, CDR1 is MNHNY and CDR2 SVGAGI (reference sequence). This CDR3 spans 12 amino acids. V was clipped by 6 bases and J by 8 bases, with 13 bases between them. The CDR3 reads CASRHTEHGYTF. CDR3 nucleotides: TGTGCCAGCAGACACACAGAGCACGGCTACACCTTC.

The rearrangement joins TRBV4-2 to TRBJ2-1, with D tentatively TRBD2 (6 bases). Trimming removed 0 bases at V and 7 bases at J, with 13 bases between. The CDR3 has 15 amino acids. Germline CDR1 is LGHNA and CDR2 is YNFKEQ. As DNA, the CDR3 is TGTGCCAGCAGCCAAGAACCCCTACTAGCAAATGAGCAGTTCTTC. It is translated as CASSQEPLLANEQFF.

J is TRBJ2-4 and V is TRBV5-6; 7 nucleotides agree with TRBD2. This CDR3 comprises 13 residues. The germline CDR1 and CDR2 sequences are SGHDT and YYEEEE. Germline trimming cut 4 bases from V and 6 bases from J; bases unmatched to any gene: 4. The CDR3 loop is CASSRDYANIQYF. The CDR3 coding sequence is TGTGCCAGCAGCCGGGACTACGCAAACATTCAGTACTTC.

The chain is built from TRBV5-6 and TRBJ1-1, with D unclear. Germline values: CDR1 SGHDT, CDR2 YYEEEE. The ends were cut back, 4 bases at V and 5 bases at J, with 6 bases in the middle. This CDR3 has 11 amino acids. This CDR3 is CASSQQTEAFF. In nucleotides, the CDR3 is TGTGCCAGCAGCCAACAAACTGAAGCTTTCTTT.

The chain carries TRBV12-3 or TRBV12-4 and TRBJ2-7; D possibly corresponds to TRBD2 (6 bases). The ends were cut back, 6 bases at V and 5 bases at J, with 11 bases in the middle. This CDR3 contains 12 residues. CDR3 residues: CASRKPSDEQYF. Here the CDR3 DNA reads TGTGCCAGCAGAAAACCTAGCGACGAGCAGTACTTC.

CDR3 in amino acids: CAWSGGQLDQPQHF. The CDR3 nucleotides are TGTGCCTGGAGCGGGGGACAGCTTGATCAGCCCCAGCATTTT. V and J are TRBV30 and TRBJ1-5, with 7 bases matching TRBD1. The ends lost 3 bases at V and 5 bases at J; junction bases unmatched: 7. CDR3 length: 14 amino acids. Germline V CDR1 and CDR2: GTSNPN, SVGIG (reference sequence).

This clone has only a few counts. The chain recombines TRBV9 with TRBJ2-7; D possibly corresponds to TRBD1 (5 bases). The length of the CDR3 is 13 residues. Trimming took 3 bases from V and 2 from J, leaving 9 bases between them. Germline lookup yields CDR1 SGDLS and CDR2 YYNGEE. The CDR3 here is CASSEDTTYEQYF. CDR3 sequence (DNA): TGTGCCAGCAGCGAGGACACCACCTACGAGCAGTACTTC.

The V call is TRBV9, the J call TRBJ2-3; tentatively, D is TRBD2 (6 bases). The CDR3 has 15 amino acids. V was cut by 0 bases and J by 2 bases, with 10 bases left in between. Germline CDR1 reads SGDLS; CDR2 reads YYNGEE. CDR3 sequence: CASSVGGLTTDTQYF. For the CDR3, the DNA is TGTGCCAGCAGCGTAGGGGGACTTACCACAGATACGCAGTATTTT.

V is TRBV5-1 and J is TRBJ2-2, with 14 nucleotides matching TRBD2. Trimming removed 2 bases from V and 5 bases from J; junction bases left unmatched: 8. This CDR3 has 18 residues. Germline CDR1 reads SGHRS; CDR2 reads YFSETQ. CDR3 nucleotide sequence: TGCGCCAGCAGCTTCCTGGGACTAGCGGGAGAGGGAACCGGGGAGCTGTTTTTT. Translated: CASSFLGLAGEGTGELFF.